Below, 21 T cell receptor beta chains from the same sample are listed, as sequenced in a study of T cell repertoires in cytomegalovirus infection. TCRdb fed the reads into MiXCR, producing one record per CDR3 protein. The sample carries 750,000 to 900,000 distinct CDR3 sequences, about 29% recorded once. These TCRs are of unknown antigen specificity. Here the sequenced sample was cultured CD8+ T cells from PBMCs, taken from culture after CMV antigen stimulation. The receptors were gathered from a human donor in good health (CMV status not recorded). Some clones in this sample may be carry-over from other donors' samples.

The rearrangement joins TRBV15 to TRBJ2-7; D might be TRBD1 or TRBD2, each matching 5 bases. The germline gives CDR1 LNHNV, CDR2 YYDKDF (reference sequence). The V end lost 4 bases, the J end lost 7 bases, and 14 bases lay between the germline ends. The CDR3 has 13 amino acids. CDR3 nucleotide sequence: TGTGCCACCAGCAATGGGACGAAGAATGAGCAGTACGTC. Protein: CATSNGTKNEQYV.

The J gene is TRBJ2-7, the V gene TRBV2, with 12 bases fitting TRBD2. Germline V gives CDR1 SNHLY, CDR2 FYNNEI. The CDR3 sequence is 19 residues long. The trim removed 2 bases at V and 5 bases at J, leaving 16 bases unmatched. The CDR3 DNA reads as TGTGCCAGCAGTGAAAATGGGGAGCCACTAGCGGGGGGAACAGACGAGCAGTACGTC. This translates into CASSENGEPLAGGTDEQYV.

This clonotype has ten or more counts. V usage is TRBV7-6 and J usage is TRBJ1-1; perhaps TRBD1 as D (5 bases). The length of the CDR3 is 13 residues. The ends were cut back, 1 base at V and 6 bases at J, with 9 bases in the middle. Per germline, CDR1 SGHVS and CDR2 FNYEAQ. CDR3 region: CASSLVTASEAFF. The DNA for the CDR3 is TGTGCCAGCAGCTTAGTGACAGCCTCTGAAGCTTTCTTT.

This clonotype has ten or more counts. The chain carries TRBV6-4 and TRBJ2-1; 9 bases map to TRBD1. The CDR3 spans 14 residues. V trimming: 0 bases; J trimming: 6 bases; junction bases outside the gene matches: 0. The germline V gene encodes CDR1 MRHNA and CDR2 SNTAGT. The chain's CDR3 is CASSDSTGGNEQFF. CDR3 sequence (DNA): TGTGCCAGCAGTGACTCGACAGGGGGCAATGAGCAGTTCTTC.

In this sample, this clonotype turned up a few times. The chain carries TRBV5-4 and TRBJ1-2; possibly TRBD1 for D (5 bases). The CDR3 runs 14 residues. V lost 0 bases, J lost 3 bases, and 9 bases lay in between. Germline V gene sequence: CDR1 SGHNT, CDR2 YYREEE (reference sequence). This chain's CDR3 is CASSLDLGDYGYTF. CDR3 DNA: TGTGCCAGCAGCTTGGATCTGGGGGACTATGGCTACACCTTC.

The V and J genes are TRBV2 and TRBJ1-5; D is unresolved. CDR3 length: 15 residues. Germline V CDR1 and CDR2: SNHLY, FYNNEI. V shed 1 base and J shed 10 bases, with 17 bases lying between them. The CDR3 DNA reads as TGTGCCAGCAGTGAAGATTTACCGGGGATCAGCCCCCAGCATTTT. This gives the protein CASSEDLPGISPQHF.

The rearrangement links TRBV4-1 to TRBJ2-2; perhaps D is TRBD1 or TRBD2 (5 bases each). Trimming removed 0 bases at V and 2 bases at J, with 10 bases between. The CDR3 is 16 residues long. Per the germline V gene, CDR1 is MGHRA and CDR2 is YSYEKL. CDR3 nucleotide sequence: TGCGCCAGCAGCCAAGACGGGGCCAGAAACACCGGGGAGCTGTTTTTT. Translated, it gives CASSQDGARNTGELFF.

The J gene is TRBJ2-4, the V gene TRBV19, with D possibly being TRBD2 (7 bases). Germline assignment: CDR1 LNHDA and CDR2 SQIVND (reference sequence). This CDR3 has 16 amino acids. Trimming left V 7 bases short and J 2 bases short, with 18 bases between. The DNA of the CDR3 is TGTGCCAGTACCGACGGTGGGGGGGCCACCAAAAACATTCAGTACTTC. As protein: CASTDGGGATKNIQYF. The variable domain in full, completed from reference TRBV19 and TRBJ2-4, reads DGGITQSPKYLFRKEGQNVTLSCEQNLNHDAMYWYRQDPGQGLRLIYYSQIVNDFQKGDIAEGYSVSREKKESFPLTVTSAQKNPTAFYLCASTDGGGATKNIQYFGAGTRLSVL.

This clonotype has at least ten counts. This chain joins TRBV5-4 and TRBJ2-6; possibly TRBD1 for D (5 bases). Germline V lookup: CDR1 SGHNT, CDR2 YYREEE (reference sequence). V lost 2 bases, J lost 0 bases, and 6 bases lay in between. The CDR3 is 15 amino acids. The CDR3 protein is CASSFDSSGANVLTF. For the CDR3, the DNA is TGTGCCAGCAGCTTCGACAGCTCTGGGGCCAACGTCCTGACTTTC.

This clonotype occurred many times. The chain recombines TRBV24-1 with TRBJ2-5, with D perhaps TRBD2 (5 bases). This CDR3 contains 17 residues. V lost 1 base and J 4 bases, leaving 18 bases between the germline ends. Germline CDR1 and CDR2: KGHDR and SFDVKD. The CDR3, as DNA: TGTGCCACCAGTGATTTCGATCGGGTTGGAGGAGGAGAGACCCAGTACTTC. The encoded protein is CATSDFDRVGGGETQYF.

The chain employs TRBV6-1 and TRBJ1-5; D unresolved. This CDR3 region has 12 residues. Between the trimmed V and J ends, which lost 6 bases and 7 bases, there was a span of 10 bases. In germline, CDR1 is MNHNS, CDR2 SASEGT. The CDR3 here is CASRGFVQPQHF. CDR3 bases: TGTGCCAGCAGGGGCTTTGTCCAGCCCCAGCATTTT.

In this sample, this clonotype turned up once. The chain couples TRBV19 to TRBJ2-1, with TRBD1 as a possible D gene (5 bases). The CDR3 has 14 residues. The V end lost 3 bases, the J end lost 7 bases, and 13 bases lay between the germline ends. The germline gives CDR1 LNHDA, CDR2 SQIVND (reference sequence). In DNA form, the CDR3 reads TGTGCCAGTAGTATCAAGAAGGGGTTAAATGAGCAGTTCTTC. Protein: CASSIKKGLNEQFF.

The gene calls are TRBV4-3 and TRBJ2-1; D is unclear. Looked up from germline, CDR1 is LGHNA and CDR2 is YSLEER. V shed 3 bases and J shed 5 bases, with 8 bases lying between them. The CDR3 extends over 13 amino acids. The CDR3 DNA is TGCGCCAGCAGCCACGGTGGAGACAATGAGCAGTTCTTC. This gives the protein CASSHGGDNEQFF.

Many counts were recorded for this clonotype. The V and J genes are TRBV7-2 and TRBJ2-1, with a possible D match to TRBD1 (8 bases). CDR1 SGHTA and CDR2 FQGNSA come from the germline V gene. V lost 5 bases, J lost 10 bases, and 15 bases lay in between. This CDR3 region has 13 residues. CDR3 coding DNA: TGTGCCAGCAGCATCGGGAGGACAGGGGAGCAGTTCTTC. It codes for CASSIGRTGEQFF.

The chain couples TRBV4-1 to TRBJ2-7; the D gene is possibly TRBD1 (6 bases). Germline-derived CDR1 and CDR2 are MGHRA and YSYEKL. V gave up 1 base and J gave up 2 bases, with 12 bases separating them. The CDR3 length is 15 residues. The DNA for the CDR3 is TGCGCCAGCAGCCAAGTTTCGACAGGTACCTACGAGCAGTACTTC. This sequence encodes CASSQVSTGTYEQYF.

This clonotype has more than one count but fewer than ten. The chain recombines TRBV2 with TRBJ2-1; 8 positions match TRBD2. This CDR3 is 13 amino acids long. J gave up 5 bases and V 5 bases, and 2 bases lay outside the gene matches. Germline CDR1 and CDR2: SNHLY and FYNNEI. The CDR3 loop is CASSRGGDNEQFF. The CDR3 DNA follows: TGTGCCAGCAGTCGGGGGGGAGACAATGAGCAGTTCTTC.

In its sample, this clonotype was seen many times. The chain uses TRBV7-2 and TRBJ2-1; 13 bases map to TRBD2. V dropped 4 bases and J dropped 9; count of bases not matched to a gene: 3. CDR1 SGHTA and CDR2 FQGNSA come from the germline V gene. The CDR3 length is 14 residues. CDR3 amino acids: CASSWGLAGTEQFF. CDR3 in DNA: TGTGCCAGCAGCTGGGGACTAGCGGGGACTGAGCAGTTCTTC. Variable domain in full (rest from reference TRBV7-2 and TRBJ2-1): GAGVSQSPSNKVTEKGKDVELRCDPISGHTALYWYRQSLGQGLEFLIYFQGNSAPDKSGLPSDRFSAERTGGSVSTLTIQRTQQEDSAVYLCASSWGLAGTEQFFGPGTRLTVL.

This clonotype was detected many times. This sequence joins TRBV6-1 and TRBJ2-7; TRBD2 matches 7 bases. Losses at the gene ends were 6 bases for V and 3 bases for J; bases not matched to a gene: 11. Germline V gene lookup returns CDR1 MNHNS and CDR2 SASEGT. This CDR3 region has 15 residues. Here the CDR3 DNA reads TGTGCCAGCAGCCGCGGGGTAGCGGGCAACTACGAGCAGTACTTC. This translates into CASSRGVAGNYEQYF.

CDR3 sequence reads: CASSLGSGIHEQYF. The CDR3 coding sequence is TGTGCCAGCAGCTTAGGTTCAGGGATCCACGAGCAGTACTTC. This chain links TRBV11-2 with TRBJ2-7, with D maybe TRBD1 (5 bases). This CDR3 is 14 amino acids long. The V end lost 1 base, the J end lost 5 bases, and 12 bases lay between the germline ends. The germline V gene encodes CDR1 SGHAT and CDR2 FQNNGV.

This clonotype was found a few times. V is TRBV4-3 and J is TRBJ2-1; the D gene is possibly TRBD2 (6 bases). CDR3 length: 13 amino acids. Trimming took off 0 bases at V and 9 bases at J, with 9 bases between the two ends. Looked up from germline, CDR1 is LGHNA and CDR2 is YSLEER. DNA of the CDR3: TGCGCCAGCAGCCAAGATACGGAGGGTGAGCAGTTCTTC. This translates into CASSQDTEGEQFF.

Only a few counts were recorded for this clonotype. The junction does not match germline at one end; this may be a read error. The rearrangement uses TRBV6-6 and TRBJ1-6, with D tentatively TRBD1 (5 bases). Germline CDR1 MNHNY, CDR2 SVGAGI (reference sequence). The CDR3 sequence is 14 residues long. The CDR3 DNA reads TGTGCCAGCAGTCACCCAACCTTCGGGACCTATTCAAGCTTT. Translation gives CASSHPTFGTYSSF.